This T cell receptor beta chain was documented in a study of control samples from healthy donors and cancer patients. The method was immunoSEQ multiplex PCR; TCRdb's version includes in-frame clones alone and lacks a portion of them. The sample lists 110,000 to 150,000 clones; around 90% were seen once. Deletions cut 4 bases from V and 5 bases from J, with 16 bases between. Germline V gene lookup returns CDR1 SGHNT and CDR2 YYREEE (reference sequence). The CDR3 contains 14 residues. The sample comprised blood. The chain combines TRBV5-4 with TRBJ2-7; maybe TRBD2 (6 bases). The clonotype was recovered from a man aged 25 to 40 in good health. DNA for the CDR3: TGTGCCAGCAGCCTACTAGCTCTGGAGGACGAGCAGTACTTC. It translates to CASSLLALEDEQYF.